The source of this T cell receptor beta chain is a study of human T cells and chemical hapten exposure. Findings and caveats of the study: With patch test score, the counts of PT1 expanded TCRs showed a positive correlation. The study found that DPC sensitization did not change TCRs above 1 in 1000 frequency.

MiXCR, run by TCRdb on the RACE reads, gives a single entry per CDR3 protein. The sample includes about 68,000 distinct CDR3 sequences, approximately 9.9% of them seen just once. Trimming shortened V by 3 bases and J by 3 bases, and 12 bases separated the two germline ends. The CDR3 runs to 15 residues. This clonotype showed up just a few times. Its antigen is not identified. The time point was: pre-sensitization, week 0. Treatment defined: therapeutic diphenylcyclopropenone sensitization with weekly scalp DPC. The gene calls are TRBV12-3 or TRBV12-4 and TRBJ1-5; D gene ambiguous. The TCR originated in a woman aged 45 to 65 with alopecia areata. Some clones in this sample may be carry-over from other donors' samples. Here the sequenced sample was whole blood, taken in connection with sensitization to the hapten diphenylcyclopropenone (DPC). CDR3 DNA: TGTGCCAGCAGTTTCCGGCCCAGCTTCAATCAGCCCCAGCATTTT. Protein: CASSFRPSFNQPQHF.